One and the same sample provided the 17 T cell receptor beta chains below, sequenced in a study of T cell repertoires in cytomegalovirus infection. Each CDR3 protein is one row after TCRdb ran MiXCR on the reads. The table has 900,000 to 950,000 distinct CDR3 sequences, around 32% seen once; the top ten hold around 15%. For these TCRs, the target antigens are not known. The sequencing used cultured CD8+ T cells from PBMCs, collected from culture after CMV antigen stimulation. These receptors all come from a human donor in good health (CMV status not recorded). Some clones in this sample may be carry-over from other donors' samples.

There are a few counts of this clonotype. This chain links TRBV12-3 or TRBV12-4 with TRBJ1-1, with a possible D match to TRBD1 (5 bases). This CDR3 is built from 13 residues. Trimming removed 3 bases at V and 7 bases at J, with 12 bases between. The CDR3 reads CASSLGRVGEAFF. CDR3 bases: TGTGCCAGCAGTTTGGGCAGGGTGGGTGAAGCTTTCTTT.

The chain recombines TRBV25-1 with TRBJ2-1; 9 nucleotides match TRBD2. V dropped 6 bases and J dropped 7; count of bases not matched to a gene: 13. This CDR3 spans 16 amino acids. Germline CDR1 is MGHDK and CDR2 is SYGVNS. CDR3 sequence reads: CASSHGDLAGWNEQFF. DNA for the CDR3: TGTGCCAGCAGCCATGGAGATCTAGCGGGGTGGAATGAGCAGTTCTTC.

This clonotype has more than one count but fewer than ten. This chain uses TRBV15 with TRBJ1-2; TRBD1 matches at 9 bases. The CDR3 sequence is 14 residues long. V lost 0 bases, J lost 7 bases, and 3 bases stayed unmatched. Germline lookup yields CDR1 LNHNV and CDR2 YYDKDF (reference sequence). The CDR3 loop reads CATSRDGTGLGYTF. The CDR3 nucleotides read TGTGCCACCAGCAGAGATGGGACAGGGCTTGGCTACACCTTC.

Ten or more counts support this clonotype. The chain recombines TRBV7-2 with TRBJ2-2; tentatively, D is TRBD1 (6 bases). The CDR3 has 15 residues. Trimming stripped 7 bases from V and 3 bases from J, with 15 bases between. CDR1 and CDR2 (germline): SGHTA, FQGNSA. The CDR3 loop is CASTDKGQYTGELFF. DNA of the CDR3: TGTGCCAGCACTGACAAGGGACAATACACCGGGGAGCTGTTTTTT.

This sequence joins TRBV2 and TRBJ1-5; D is unresolved. Germline V gene data show CDR1 as SNHLY and CDR2 as FYNNEI. V was shortened by 7 bases and J by 4 bases, with 17 bases between the two germline ends. The CDR3 is 15 amino acids. CDR3 bases: TGTGCCAGCACCTCGGGCGATGAAGGGAATCAGCCCCAGCATTTT. Translating it yields CASTSGDEGNQPQHF.

In its sample, this clonotype was seen a few times. V is TRBV19 and J is TRBJ1-3; D perhaps matches TRBD1 (6 bases). V lost 3 bases and J lost 2, with 8 bases in between. CDR3 size: 14 residues. CDR1 LNHDA and CDR2 SQIVND come from the germline V gene (reference sequence). CDR3 nucleotides: TGTGCCAGTAGTATGGGGACAACTGGAAACACCATATATTTT. It is translated as CASSMGTTGNTIYF. Combining the CDR3 with reference TRBV19 and TRBJ1-3 gives the whole variable domain DGGITQSPKYLFRKEGQNVTLSCEQNLNHDAMYWYRQDPGQGLRLIYYSQIVNDFQKGDIAEGYSVSREKKESFPLTVTSAQKNPTAFYLCASSMGTTGNTIYFGEGSWLTVV.

V usage is TRBV12-3 or TRBV12-4 and J usage is TRBJ2-2; 8 bases match TRBD1. The length of the CDR3 is 16 residues. V shed 4 bases, J shed 1 base, and the junction held 5 bases outside the gene matches. The CDR3 coding sequence is TGTGCCAGCAGTTCCAGGGGGCAGGTGAACACCGGGGAGCTGTTTTTT. Residues: CASSSRGQVNTGELFF.

In regard to this clonotype: A junction end diverges from the germline sequence, so it may reflect a read error. V is TRBV6-2 or TRBV6-3 and J is TRBJ1-5; weak D call: TRBD1 (5 bases). The CDR3 covers 17 residues. Germline V CDR1 and CDR2: MNHEY, SVGEGT. The CDR3 loop reads CASSYLEGVPSIQPQHF. CDR3 DNA sequence: TGTGCCAGCAGTTATTTGGAAGGGGTTCCCAGCATTCAGCCCCAGCATTTT.

The chain recombines TRBV7-8 with TRBJ2-1, with TRBD2 matching over 7 bases. The CDR3 extends over 15 amino acids. After removal of 2 bases from V and 5 bases from J, the junction contained 6 bases not matched to a gene. Germline lookup yields CDR1 SGHVS and CDR2 FQNEAQ. The CDR3 region is CASSLFGLGHNEQFF. The CDR3 nucleotides are TGTGCCAGCAGCTTATTCGGACTAGGTCACAATGAGCAGTTCTTC.

In this sample, this clonotype turned up a few times. The chain carries TRBV5-6 and TRBJ2-3; weak D call: TRBD1 (6 bases). The V gene lost 4 bases and the J gene lost 2 bases, with 17 bases spanning the gap. This CDR3 contains 16 residues. Germline lookup yields CDR1 SGHDT and CDR2 YYEEEE. In DNA, the CDR3 is TGTGCCAGCAGCCTAACGACCGACAGGTCCACAGATACGCAGTATTTT. It codes for CASSLTTDRSTDTQYF.

V usage is TRBV11-2 and J usage is TRBJ2-1; D is possibly TRBD1 or TRBD2 (6 bases each). There are 17 residues in the CDR3. Germline V gene data show CDR1 as SGHAT and CDR2 as FQNNGV. V gave up 4 bases and J gave up 7 bases, with 23 bases separating them. The CDR3 sequence is CASSSLGGASTGNEQFF. The CDR3 nucleotides are TGTGCCAGCAGCTCCCTCGGGGGCGCATCTACAGGGAATGAGCAGTTCTTC. Full variable domain (missing parts from reference TRBV11-2 and TRBJ2-1): EAGVAQSPRYKIIEKRQSVAFWCNPISGHATLYWYQQILGQGPKLLIQFQNNGVVDDSQLPKDRFSAERLKGVDSTLKIQPAKLEDSAVYLCASSSLGGASTGNEQFFGPGTRLTVL.

This clonotype has a handful of counts. This chain connects TRBV2 to TRBJ1-2, with 7 bases matching TRBD1. Germline trimming cut 10 bases from V and 8 bases from J; bases unmatched to any gene: 10. CDR3 length equals 12 residues. Germline V lookup: CDR1 SNHLY, CDR2 FYNNEI. The chain's CDR3 is CATKTGMVGYTF. CDR3 sequence (DNA): TGTGCCACCAAGACAGGGATGGTGGGCTACACCTTC. Full variable domain (outside the CDR3, taken from reference TRBV2 and TRBJ1-2): EPEVTQTPSHQVTQMGQEVILRCVPISNHLYFYWYRQILGQKVEFLVSFYNNEISEKSEIFDDQFSVERPDGSNFTLKIRSTKLEDSAMYFCATKTGMVGYTFGSGTRLTVV.

Regarding this clonotype: A much larger clone sits a single nucleotide away, making a read error possible. The genes are TRBV5-6 and TRBJ2-7, with 9 bases that match TRBD1. This CDR3 has 13 residues. Trimming at V came to 4 bases and at J to 3 bases, leaving 2 bases not matched to a gene. Germline V lookup: CDR1 SGHDT, CDR2 YYEEEE. The CDR3, as DNA: TGTGCCAGCAGCGGGGGACAGGGCTACGAGCAGTACGTC. This gives the protein CASSGGQGYEQYV.

The sample holds a few counts of this clonotype. The CDR3 nucleotides are TGTGCCAGCAGTCCCGACAGGGTAAAGACCCAGTACTTC. Translating gives CASSPDRVKTQYF. This rearrangement joins TRBV12-3 or TRBV12-4 to TRBJ2-5; TRBD1 aligns across 7 bases. V lost 5 bases, J lost 6 bases, and 6 bases stayed unmatched. The CDR3 covers 13 residues.

J is TRBJ2-1 and V is TRBV2; D uncertain. The CDR3 is 14 residues long. Trimming cost V 3 bases and J 4 bases, with 10 bases left between them. Germline V gene sequence: CDR1 SNHLY, CDR2 FYNNEI. In DNA form, the CDR3 reads TGTGCCAGCAGTGAGCGTACTCCTTACAATGAGCAGTTCTTC. Translation: CASSERTPYNEQFF.

The gene calls are TRBV20-1 and TRBJ2-5; 12 nucleotides align to TRBD2. The V segment lost 3 bases and the J segment 0 bases; nucleotides outside the gene matches: 14. The CDR3 has 19 residues. Germline V gives CDR1 DFQATT, CDR2 SNEGSKA (reference sequence). DNA of the CDR3: TGCAGTGCTAGTTTTCCGACGACTAGCGGGGGCCTGTACCAAGAGACCCAGTACTTC. It codes for CSASFPTTSGGLYQETQYF.

The rearrangement joins TRBV12-3 or TRBV12-4 to TRBJ2-3, with 13 bases identical to TRBD2. CDR3 length equals 16 residues. V was clipped by 5 bases and J by 2 bases; unmatched bases: 4. The CDR3 DNA sequence: TGTGCCAGCAGTCCCGGGACTAGCGGGATCACAGATACGCAGTATTTT. This sequence encodes CASSPGTSGITDTQYF.